This T cell receptor (beta chain) derives from a study of T cells in Graves' hyperthyroidism and ophthalmopathy (dated by TCRdb to about 2019). Looking at the study overall: Peripheral blood samples were taken at initial diagnosis, before any treatment was given. A discovery cohort of about a hundred patients, 43 with Graves' ophthalmopathy and 57 with stable Graves' hyperthyroidism, was used to find distinguishing TCR V-J signatures. Prospective prediction of ophthalmopathy was tested in an independent validation cohort of 18 to 20 hyperthyroidism patients and around 16 patients who later progressed to ophthalmopathy. The 100 discovery patients were randomly split 7:3 into training and test sets. The study also compared thyroid tissue and blood T-cell repertoires from 5 to 7 Graves' hyperthyroidism patients. After blood sampling, hyperthyroidism patients were treated with methimazole at a starting dose of 30 mg daily, and ophthalmopathy patients were treated with high-dose intravenous methylprednisolone. The paper reports TCR Vbeta CDR3 sequencing of some 140 peripheral blood samples: 40 or so ophthalmopathy, fewer than 80 hyperthyroidism and approximately 17 progressor patients.

At the junction V is shortened by 1 base and J by 4 bases, with 11 bases in between. The germline V gene yields SGHAT for CDR1 and FQNNGV for CDR2. The CDR3 holds 15 amino acids from the cysteine to the phenylalanine. The entry retains the CDR3 DNA only, 45 bases that are in frame from base 1. What the research found in general, with its limitations: Most expanded thyroid clonotypes (frequency above 0.001) were also detected in blood, a finding suggesting that blood repertoires may reflect thyroid immune responses. Sample size was not statistically predetermined, and investigators were not blinded to group allocation. A model built on a 13 V-J signature distinguished ophthalmopathy from stable hyperthyroidism, reaching about 88% sensitivity and around 81% specificity in cross-validation and 80%/75% in testing. In validation, the model predicted progression to ophthalmopathy with over 65% sensitivity and approximately 72% specificity, a median of approximately 6.5 months before onset.

This clonotype was picked up many times. Its specific antigen is unknown. Base qualities were left out, and no much larger clone turns up one base away. Stable Graves' hyperthyroidism was defined as the absence of progression to ophthalmopathy over 18 months of follow-up. Hyperthyroidism patients were newly diagnosed, with disease duration under 2 months, and aged 18 to 65 years. The study excluded patients with uncontrolled infections, other autoimmune diseases, pregnancy or lactation. Diagnoses relied on clinical symptoms, serum thyroxine and TRAb, thyroid ultrasound and orbital computed tomography. PBMCs were separated from about 10 ml of fresh peripheral blood using Ficoll-Paque density gradient centrifugation. Total RNA was extracted using Trizol reagent, and RNA quality was assessed on an Agilent 2100 Bioanalyzer. The TCR beta CDR3 regions were amplified from the RNA transcripts. A first-round RT-PCR of the TCR CDR3 used the HTBI primer set with the Qiagen OneStep RT-PCR kit. Libraries were constructed in a second round of multiplex PCR, after which size selection and purification were carried out. Sequencing of the libraries was done on an Illumina HiSeq2000 using paired-end 100 bp reads. The original pipeline was this. SOAPnuke was used to process the raw data, throwing out any read that contained adapters or uncalled bases, had a mean Phred below 15, or lacked an exact constant-primer or identifier match. COPE v1.2.5 was used to merge high-quality paired reads, and clonotypes were defined as unique nucleotide sequences. MiTCR v1.1 was used to align the clonotypes against IMGT TRBV, TRBD and TRBJ reference segments. Only V-J combinations with frequency above 0.0001, covering about 99% of repertoires, were analysed. The TCS score was defined as F50 (clonal expansion) divided by E x V (chaos), with BLOSUM62-based TCRdist calculated between CDR3 peptides within each V-J. Welch's t-statistics and random forest reduced 500 to 550 V-J features to 10 to 15, which were used in a naive Bayes classifier (R e1071). TCRdb passed the public sequencing reads through fastp at Q25 and MiXCR, retaining productive beta sequences. CDR3 protein sequences are deduplicated, and each keeps its most common genes and DNA. None of the V and J calls come from the authors' own analysis; TCRdb made them. Present in this sample are about 360,000 distinct CDR3 sequences, around 14% of which were seen just once. Roughly 9.2% of the sample comes from the top ten.

This chain joins TRBV11-2 to TRBJ1-5; a weak D assignment points to TRBD1 (5 bases agree). Sequenced input: blood. This clonotype originated in a woman under 30 with Graves' hyperthyroidism. The CDR3 region has the sequence CASSLGFRENQPQHF. The DNA reads as follows: TGTGCCAGCAGCTTAGGCTTCAGGGAAAATCAGCCCCAGCATTTT.